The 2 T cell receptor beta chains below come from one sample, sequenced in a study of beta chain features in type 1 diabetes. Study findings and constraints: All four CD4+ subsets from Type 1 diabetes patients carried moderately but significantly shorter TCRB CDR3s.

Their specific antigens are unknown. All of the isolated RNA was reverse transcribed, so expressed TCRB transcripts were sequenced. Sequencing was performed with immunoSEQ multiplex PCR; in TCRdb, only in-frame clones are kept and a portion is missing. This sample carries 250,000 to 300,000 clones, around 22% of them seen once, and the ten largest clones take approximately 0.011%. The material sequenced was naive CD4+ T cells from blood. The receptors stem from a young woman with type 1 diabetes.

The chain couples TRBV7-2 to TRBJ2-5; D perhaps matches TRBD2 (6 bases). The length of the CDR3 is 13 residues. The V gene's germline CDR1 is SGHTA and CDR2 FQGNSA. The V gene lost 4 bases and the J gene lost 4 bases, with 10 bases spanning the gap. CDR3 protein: CASSSDYIETQYF. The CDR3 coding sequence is TGTGCCAGCAGCTCGGACTATATAGAGACCCAGTACTTC.

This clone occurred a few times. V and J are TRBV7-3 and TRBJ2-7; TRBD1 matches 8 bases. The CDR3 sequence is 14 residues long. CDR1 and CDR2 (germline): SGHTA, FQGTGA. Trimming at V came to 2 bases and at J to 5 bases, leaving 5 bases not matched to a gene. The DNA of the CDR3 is TGTGCCAGCAGCTTAGGGCAGGGGGCTAACGAGCAGTACTTC. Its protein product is CASSLGQGANEQYF.